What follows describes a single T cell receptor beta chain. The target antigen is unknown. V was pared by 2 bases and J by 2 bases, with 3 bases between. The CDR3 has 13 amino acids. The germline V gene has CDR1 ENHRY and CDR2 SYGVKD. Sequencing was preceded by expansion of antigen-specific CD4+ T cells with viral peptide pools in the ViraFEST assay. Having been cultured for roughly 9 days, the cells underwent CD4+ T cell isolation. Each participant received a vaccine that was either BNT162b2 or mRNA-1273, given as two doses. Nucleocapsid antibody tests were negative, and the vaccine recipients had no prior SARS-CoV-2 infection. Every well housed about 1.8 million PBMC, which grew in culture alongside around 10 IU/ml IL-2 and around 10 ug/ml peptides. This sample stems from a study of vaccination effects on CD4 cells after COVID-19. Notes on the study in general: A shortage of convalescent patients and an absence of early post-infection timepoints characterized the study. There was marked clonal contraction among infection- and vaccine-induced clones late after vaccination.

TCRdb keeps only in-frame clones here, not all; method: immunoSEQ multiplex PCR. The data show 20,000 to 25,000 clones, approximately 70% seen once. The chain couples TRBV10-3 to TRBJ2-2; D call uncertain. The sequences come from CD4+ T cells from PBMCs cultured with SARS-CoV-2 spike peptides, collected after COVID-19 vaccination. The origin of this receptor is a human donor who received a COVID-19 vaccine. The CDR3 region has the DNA TGTGCCATCAGTGAGGAAAACACCGGGGAGCTGTTTTTT. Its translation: CAISEENTGELFF.